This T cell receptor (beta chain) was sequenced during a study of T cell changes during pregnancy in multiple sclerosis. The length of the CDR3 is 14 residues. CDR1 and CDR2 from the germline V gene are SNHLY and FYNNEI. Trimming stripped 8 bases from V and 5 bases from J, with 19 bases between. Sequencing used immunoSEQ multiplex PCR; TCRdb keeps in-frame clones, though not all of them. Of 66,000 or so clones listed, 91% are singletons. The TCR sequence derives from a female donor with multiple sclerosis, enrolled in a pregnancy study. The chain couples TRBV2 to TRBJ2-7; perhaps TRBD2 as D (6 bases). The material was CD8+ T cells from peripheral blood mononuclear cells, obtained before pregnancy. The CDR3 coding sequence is TGTGCCAGCGACAGCGGGTCTCGTCCTAACGAGCAGTACTTC. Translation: CASDSGSRPNEQYF. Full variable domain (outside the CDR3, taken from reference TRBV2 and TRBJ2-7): EPEVTQTPSHQVTQMGQEVILRCVPISNHLYFYWYRQILGQKVEFLVSFYNNEISEKSEIFDDQFSVERPDGSNFTLKIRSTKLEDSAMYFCASDSGSRPNEQYFGPGTRLTVT.